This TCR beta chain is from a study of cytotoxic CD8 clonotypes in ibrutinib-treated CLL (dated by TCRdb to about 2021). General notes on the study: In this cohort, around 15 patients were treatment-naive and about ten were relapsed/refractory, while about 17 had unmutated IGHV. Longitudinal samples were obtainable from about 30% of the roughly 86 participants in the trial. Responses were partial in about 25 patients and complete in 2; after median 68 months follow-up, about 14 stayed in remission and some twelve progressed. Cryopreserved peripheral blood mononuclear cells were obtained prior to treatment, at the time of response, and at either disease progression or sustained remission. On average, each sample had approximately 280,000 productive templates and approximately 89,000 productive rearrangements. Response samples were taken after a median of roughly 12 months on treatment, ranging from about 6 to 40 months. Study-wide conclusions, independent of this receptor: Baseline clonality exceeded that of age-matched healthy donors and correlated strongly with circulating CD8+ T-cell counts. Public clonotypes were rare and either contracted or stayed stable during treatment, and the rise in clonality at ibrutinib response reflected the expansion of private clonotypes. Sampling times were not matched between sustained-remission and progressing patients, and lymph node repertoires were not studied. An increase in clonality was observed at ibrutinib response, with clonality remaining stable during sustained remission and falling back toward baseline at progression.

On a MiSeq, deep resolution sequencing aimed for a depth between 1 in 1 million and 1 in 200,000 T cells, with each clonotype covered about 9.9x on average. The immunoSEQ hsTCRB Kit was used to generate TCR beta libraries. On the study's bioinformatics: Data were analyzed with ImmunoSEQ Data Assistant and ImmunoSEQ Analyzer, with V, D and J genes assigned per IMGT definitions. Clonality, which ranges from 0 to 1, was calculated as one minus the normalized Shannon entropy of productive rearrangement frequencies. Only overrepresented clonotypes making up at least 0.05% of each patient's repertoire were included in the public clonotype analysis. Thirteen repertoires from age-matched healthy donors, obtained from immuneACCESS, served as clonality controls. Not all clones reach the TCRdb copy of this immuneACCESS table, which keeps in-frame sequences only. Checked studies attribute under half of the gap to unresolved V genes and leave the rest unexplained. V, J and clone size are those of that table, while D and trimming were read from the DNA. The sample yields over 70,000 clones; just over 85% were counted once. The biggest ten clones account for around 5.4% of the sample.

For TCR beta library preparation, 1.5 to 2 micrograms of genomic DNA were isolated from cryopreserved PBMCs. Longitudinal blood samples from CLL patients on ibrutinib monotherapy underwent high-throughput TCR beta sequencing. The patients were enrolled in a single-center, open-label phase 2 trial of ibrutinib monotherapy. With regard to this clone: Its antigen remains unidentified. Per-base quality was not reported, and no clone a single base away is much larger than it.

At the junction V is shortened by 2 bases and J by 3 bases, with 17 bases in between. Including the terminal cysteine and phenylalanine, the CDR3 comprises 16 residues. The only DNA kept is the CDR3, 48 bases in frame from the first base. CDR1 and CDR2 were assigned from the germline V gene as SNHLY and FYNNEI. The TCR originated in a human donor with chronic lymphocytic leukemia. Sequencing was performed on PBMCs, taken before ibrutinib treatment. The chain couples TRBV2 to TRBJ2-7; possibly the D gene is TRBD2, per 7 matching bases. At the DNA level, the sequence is TGTGCCAGCAGTGAAAGGAGGGGGGGCGTTTTCTACGAGCAGTACTTC. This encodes CASSERRGGVFYEQYF.